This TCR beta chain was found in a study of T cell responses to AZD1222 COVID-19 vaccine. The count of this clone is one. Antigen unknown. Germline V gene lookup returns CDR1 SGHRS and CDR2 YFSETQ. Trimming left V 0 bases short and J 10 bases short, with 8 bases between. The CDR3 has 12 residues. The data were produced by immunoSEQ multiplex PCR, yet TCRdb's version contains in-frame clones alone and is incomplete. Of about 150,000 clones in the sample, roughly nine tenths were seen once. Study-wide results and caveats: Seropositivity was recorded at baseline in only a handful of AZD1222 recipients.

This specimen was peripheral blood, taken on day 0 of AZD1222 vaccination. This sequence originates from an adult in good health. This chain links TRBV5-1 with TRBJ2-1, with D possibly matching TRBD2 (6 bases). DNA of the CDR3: TGCGCCAGCAGCTTGGGGGCGGGGGAGCAGTTCTTC. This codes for CASSLGAGEQFF.